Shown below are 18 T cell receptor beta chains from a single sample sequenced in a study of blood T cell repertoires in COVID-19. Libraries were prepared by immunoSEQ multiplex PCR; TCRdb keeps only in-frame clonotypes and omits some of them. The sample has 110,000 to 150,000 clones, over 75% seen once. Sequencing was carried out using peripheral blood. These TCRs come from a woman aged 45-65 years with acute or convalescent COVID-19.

The CDR3 sequence is CASSSGQGYQETQYF. As DNA, the CDR3 is TGTGCCAGCAGCTCCGGACAGGGGTACCAAGAGACCCAGTACTTC. The genes are TRBV11-3 and TRBJ2-5; 9 bases match TRBD1. Trimming took 4 bases from V and 0 from J; bases not matched to a gene: 3. The CDR3 is 15 residues long. The germline gives CDR1 SGHNT, CDR2 YENEEA.

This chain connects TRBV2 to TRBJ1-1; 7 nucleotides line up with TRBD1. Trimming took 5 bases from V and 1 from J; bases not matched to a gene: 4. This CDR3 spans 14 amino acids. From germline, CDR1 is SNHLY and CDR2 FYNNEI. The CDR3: CASSRQGENTEAFF. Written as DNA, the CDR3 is TGTGCCAGCAGTCGACAGGGCGAGAACACTGAAGCTTTCTTT.

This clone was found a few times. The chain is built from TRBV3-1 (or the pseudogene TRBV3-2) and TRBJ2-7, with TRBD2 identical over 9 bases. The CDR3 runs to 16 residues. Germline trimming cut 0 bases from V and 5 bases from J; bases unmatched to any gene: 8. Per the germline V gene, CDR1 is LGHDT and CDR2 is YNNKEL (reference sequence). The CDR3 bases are TGTGCCAGCAGCCAAGATCTGGTAGCGGGAGCTCACGAGCAGTACTTC. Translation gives CASSQDLVAGAHEQYF.

In nucleotides, the CDR3 is TGCAGTGCTAGTGGCGGCCCAAGGCGCCAGCCCCAGCATTTT. It codes for CSASGGPRRQPQHF. The rearrangement links TRBV20-1 to TRBJ1-5; D is ambiguous. CDR3 length: 14 residues. Germline CDR1 is DFQATT and CDR2 is SNEGSKA (reference sequence). Trimming took off 3 bases at V and 7 bases at J, with 16 bases between the two ends.

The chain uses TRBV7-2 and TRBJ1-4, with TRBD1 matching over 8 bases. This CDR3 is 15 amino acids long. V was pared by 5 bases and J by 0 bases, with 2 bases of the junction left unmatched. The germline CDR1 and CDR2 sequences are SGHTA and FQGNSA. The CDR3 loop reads CASSVQGATNEKLFF. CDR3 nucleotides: TGTGCCAGCAGCGTACAGGGGGCAACTAATGAAAAACTGTTTTTT.

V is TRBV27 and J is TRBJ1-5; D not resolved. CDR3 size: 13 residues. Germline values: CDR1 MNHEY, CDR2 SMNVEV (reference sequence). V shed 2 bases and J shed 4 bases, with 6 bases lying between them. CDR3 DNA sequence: TGTGCCAGCAGTTTAACCGGGAATCAGCCCCAGCATTTT. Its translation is CASSLTGNQPQHF.

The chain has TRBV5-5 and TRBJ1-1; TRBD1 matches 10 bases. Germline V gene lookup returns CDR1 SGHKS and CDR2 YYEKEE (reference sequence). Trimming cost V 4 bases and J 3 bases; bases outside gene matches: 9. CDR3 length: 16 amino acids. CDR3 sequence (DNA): TGTGCCAGCAGCCTCGGACAGGGGGTTTTGTACACTGAAGCTTTCTTT. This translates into CASSLGQGVLYTEAFF. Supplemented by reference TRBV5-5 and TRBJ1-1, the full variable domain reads DAGVTQSPTHLIKTRGQQVTLRCSPISGHKSVSWYQQVLGQGPQFIFQYYEKEERGRGNFPDRFSARQFPNYSSELNVNALLLGDSALYLCASSLGQGVLYTEAFFGQGTRLTVV.

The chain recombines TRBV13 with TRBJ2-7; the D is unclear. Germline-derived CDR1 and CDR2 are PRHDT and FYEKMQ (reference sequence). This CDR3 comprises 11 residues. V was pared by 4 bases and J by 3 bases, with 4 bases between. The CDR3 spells CASSSNYEQYF. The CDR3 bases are TGTGCCAGCAGCTCCAACTACGAGCAGTACTTC.

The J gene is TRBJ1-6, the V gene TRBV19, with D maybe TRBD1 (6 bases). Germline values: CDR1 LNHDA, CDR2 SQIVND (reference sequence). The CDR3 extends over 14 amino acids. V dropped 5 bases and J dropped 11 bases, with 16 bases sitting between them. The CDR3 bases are TGTGCCAGTAGTCCTCCGGGACATAAGACACCCCTCCACTTT. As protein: CASSPPGHKTPLHF. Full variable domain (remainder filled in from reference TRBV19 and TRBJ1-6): DGGITQSPKYLFRKEGQNVTLSCEQNLNHDAMYWYRQDPGQGLRLIYYSQIVNDFQKGDIAEGYSVSREKKESFPLTVTSAQKNPTAFYLCASSPPGHKTPLHFGNGTRLTVT.

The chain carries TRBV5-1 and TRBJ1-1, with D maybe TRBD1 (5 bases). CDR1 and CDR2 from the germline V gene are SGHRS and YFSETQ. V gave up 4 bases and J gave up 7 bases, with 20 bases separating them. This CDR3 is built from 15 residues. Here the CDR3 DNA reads TGCGCCAGCAGCCCCTCTGGGACGGGGGAGGTTGAAGCTTTCTTT. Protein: CASSPSGTGEVEAFF. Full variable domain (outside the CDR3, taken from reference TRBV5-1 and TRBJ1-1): KAGVTQTPRYLIKTRGQQVTLSCSPISGHRSVSWYQQTPGQGLQFLFEYFSETQRNKGNFPGRFSGRQFSNSRSEMNVSTLELGDSALYLCASSPSGTGEVEAFFGQGTRLTVV.

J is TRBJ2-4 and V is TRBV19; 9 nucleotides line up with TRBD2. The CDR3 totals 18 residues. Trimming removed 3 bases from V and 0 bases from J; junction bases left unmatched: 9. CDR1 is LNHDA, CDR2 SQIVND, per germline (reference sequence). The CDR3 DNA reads TGTGCCAGTAGTATTAGTAGCGGGGGCCAAATAGCCAAAAACATTCAGTACTTC. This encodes CASSISSGGQIAKNIQYF.

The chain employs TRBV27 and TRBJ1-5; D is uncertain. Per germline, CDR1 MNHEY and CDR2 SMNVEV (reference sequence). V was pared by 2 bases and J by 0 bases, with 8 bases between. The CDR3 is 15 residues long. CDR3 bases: TGTGCCAGCAGTTTACACAGTAATAGCAATCAGCCCCAGCATTTT. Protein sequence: CASSLHSNSNQPQHF.

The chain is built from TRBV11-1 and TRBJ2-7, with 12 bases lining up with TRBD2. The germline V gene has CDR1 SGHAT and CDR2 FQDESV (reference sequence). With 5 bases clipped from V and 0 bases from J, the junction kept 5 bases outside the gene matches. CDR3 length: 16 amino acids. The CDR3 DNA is TGTGCCAGCAGCCGCGGACTAGCGGGGACCTCCTACGAGCAGTACTTC. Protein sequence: CASSRGLAGTSYEQYF.

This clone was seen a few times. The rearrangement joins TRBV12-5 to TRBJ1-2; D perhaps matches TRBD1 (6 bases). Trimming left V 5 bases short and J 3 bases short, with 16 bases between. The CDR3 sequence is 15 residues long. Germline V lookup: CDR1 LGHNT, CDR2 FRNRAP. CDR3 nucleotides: TGTGCTAGTGGTAACCGAGGGGGTGTCGACTATGGCTACACCTTC. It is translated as CASGNRGGVDYGYTF.

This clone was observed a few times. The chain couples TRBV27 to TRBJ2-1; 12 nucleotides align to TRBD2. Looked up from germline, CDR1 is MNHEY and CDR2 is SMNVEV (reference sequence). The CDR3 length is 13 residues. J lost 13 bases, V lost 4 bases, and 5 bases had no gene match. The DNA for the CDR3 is TGTGCCAGCAGTTGGGGACTAGCGGGTATTCAGTTCTTC. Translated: CASSWGLAGIQFF.

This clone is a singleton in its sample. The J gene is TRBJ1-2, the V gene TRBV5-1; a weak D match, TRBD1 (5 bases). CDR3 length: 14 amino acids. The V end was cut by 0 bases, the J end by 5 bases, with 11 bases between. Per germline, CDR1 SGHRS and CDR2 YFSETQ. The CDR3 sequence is CASSLGQAGYGYTF. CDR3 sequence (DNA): TGCGCCAGCAGCTTGGGTCAGGCAGGGTATGGCTACACCTTC. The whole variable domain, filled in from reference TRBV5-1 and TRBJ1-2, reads KAGVTQTPRYLIKTRGQQVTLSCSPISGHRSVSWYQQTPGQGLQFLFEYFSETQRNKGNFPGRFSGRQFSNSRSEMNVSTLELGDSALYLCASSLGQAGYGYTFGSGTRLTVV.

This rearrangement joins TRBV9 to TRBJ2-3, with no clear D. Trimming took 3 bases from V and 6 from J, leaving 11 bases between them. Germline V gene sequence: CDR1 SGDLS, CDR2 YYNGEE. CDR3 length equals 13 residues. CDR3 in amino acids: CASSAPSVDTQYF. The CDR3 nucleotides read TGTGCCAGCAGCGCCCCGTCAGTGGATACGCAGTATTTT.

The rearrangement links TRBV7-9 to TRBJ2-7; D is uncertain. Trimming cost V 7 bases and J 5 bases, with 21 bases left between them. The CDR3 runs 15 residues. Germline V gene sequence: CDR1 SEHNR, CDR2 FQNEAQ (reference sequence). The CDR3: CASIPRPELSDEQYF. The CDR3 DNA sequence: TGTGCCAGCATCCCTCGGCCCGAGTTAAGCGACGAGCAGTACTTC.